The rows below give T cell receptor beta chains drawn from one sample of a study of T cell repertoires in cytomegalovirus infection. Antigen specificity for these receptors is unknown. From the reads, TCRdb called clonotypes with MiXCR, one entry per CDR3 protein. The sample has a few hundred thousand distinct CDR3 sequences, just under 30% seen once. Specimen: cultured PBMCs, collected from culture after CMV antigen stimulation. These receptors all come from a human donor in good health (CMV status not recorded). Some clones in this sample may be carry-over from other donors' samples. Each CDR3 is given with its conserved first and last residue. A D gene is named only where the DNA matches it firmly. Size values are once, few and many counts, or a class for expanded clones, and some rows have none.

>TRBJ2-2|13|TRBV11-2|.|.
TGTGCCAGCGGACCGAGGTACACCGGGGAGCTGTTTTTT
CASGPRYTGELFF
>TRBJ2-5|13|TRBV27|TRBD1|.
TGTGCCAGCAGTTTAAACAGGGGAAAGACCCAGTACTTC
CASSLNRGKTQYF
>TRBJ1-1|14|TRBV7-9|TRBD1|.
TGTGCCAGCAGCTTAGGTGGACAGGGATCCTTCGCTTTCTTT
CASSLGGQGSFAFF
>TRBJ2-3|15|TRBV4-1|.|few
TGCGCCAGCAGCCAAGTTGTGGGAAGCACAGATACGCAGTATTTT
CASSQVVGSTDTQYF
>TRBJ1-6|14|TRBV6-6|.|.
TGTGCCAGCAGTGAGGGAGGGTGGGAATCACCCCTCCACTTT
CASSEGGWESPLHF
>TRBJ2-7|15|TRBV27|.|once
TGTGCCAGCAGTTTGAGGCTAGGAGTGTCCTACGAGCAGTACTTC
CASSLRLGVSYEQYF
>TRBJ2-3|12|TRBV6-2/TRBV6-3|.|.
TGTGCCAGCAGTCACTCCGTCGATACGCAGTATTTT
CASSHSVDTQYF
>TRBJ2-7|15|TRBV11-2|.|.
TGTGCCAGCAGCTTAATTGGAGCTGTTACCTACGAGCAGTACTTC
CASSLIGAVTYEQYF
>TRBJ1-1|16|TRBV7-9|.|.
TGTGCCAGCAGCCCCCAACCAAGGGCCAGGAACACTGAAGCTTTCTTT
CASSPQPRARNTEAFF
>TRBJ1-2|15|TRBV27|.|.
TGTGCCAGCAGTTATTCCGCCTCCTCTAACTATGGCTACACCTTC
CASSYSASSNYGYTF
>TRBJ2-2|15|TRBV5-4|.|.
TGTGCCAGCAACCCCGGGACGGCGAACACCGGGGAGCTGTTTTTT
CASNPGTANTGELFF
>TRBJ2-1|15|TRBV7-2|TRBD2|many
TGTGCCAGCAGCTTCCTAGCGGGGGGTGTGAATGAGCAGTTCTTC
CASSFLAGGVNEQFF
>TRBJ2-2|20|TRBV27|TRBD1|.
TGTGCCAGCATAGACACCGACCGGGACAGGGCGAAACCCAACACCGGGGAGCTGTTTTTT
CASIDTDRDRAKPNTGELFF
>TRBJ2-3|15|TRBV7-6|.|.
TGTGCCAGCAGCTCCTACAGTGGGGGCACAGATACGCAGTATTTT
CASSSYSGGTDTQYF
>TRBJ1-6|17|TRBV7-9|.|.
TGTGCCAGCAGCTTAGATTGGGGCAGCTCCTATAATTCACCCCTCCACTTT
CASSLDWGSSYNSPLHF
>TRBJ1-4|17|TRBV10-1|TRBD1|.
TGCGCCAGCAGCCCCGGGACAGGGGGCACGTCTAATGAAAAACTGTTTTTT
CASSPGTGGTSNEKLFF
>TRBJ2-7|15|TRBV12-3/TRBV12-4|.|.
TGTGCCAGCAGTAGAGGACTAACCACACCTTACGAGCAGTACTTC
CASSRGLTTPYEQYF
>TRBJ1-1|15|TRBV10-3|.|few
TGTGCCATCATCATGTCGCAGGGGCGGGAAACTGAAGCTTTCTTT
CAIIMSQGRETEAFF
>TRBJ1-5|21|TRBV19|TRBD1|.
TGTGCCAGTAGTATAGGAGACAGGGGGCTTCCTTCTACCTATAGCAATCAGCCCCAGCATTTT
CASSIGDRGLPSTYSNQPQHF
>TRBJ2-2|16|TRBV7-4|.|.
TGTGCCAGCAGTTTGACGCCGGGGGGCGGGTCCGGGGAGCTGTTTTTT
CASSLTPGGGSGELFF
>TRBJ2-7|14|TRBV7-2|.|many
TGTGCCAGCAGCTTGGGCGGTCTCTCCTACGAGCAGTACTTC
CASSLGGLSYEQYF
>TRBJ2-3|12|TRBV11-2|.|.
TGTGCCAGCAGCCCAACGGAGGGTACGCAGTATTTT
CASSPTEGTQYF
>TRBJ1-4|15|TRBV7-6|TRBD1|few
TGTGCCAGCAGCTTACAGACAGGGGGAAATGAAAAACTGTTTTTT
CASSLQTGGNEKLFF
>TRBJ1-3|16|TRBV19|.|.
TGTGCCAGTAGTATATCCGGGACAAGTGCTGGAAACACCATATATTTT
CASSISGTSAGNTIYF